Below, 14 T cell receptor beta chains from the same sample are listed, as sequenced in a study of blood T cell repertoires in COVID-19. Sequenced by immunoSEQ multiplex PCR; TCRdb stores in-frame clones only, minus some. The table lists about 58,000 clones, about nine tenths of them singletons. Sequencing was performed on peripheral blood. The receptors stem from a woman in her 70s with active COVID-19.

This chain uses TRBV5-1 with TRBJ2-2; D might be TRBD2 (6 bases). The CDR3 sequence is 15 residues long. Trimming pared 0 bases from V and 6 bases from J, leaving 12 bases between. Germline CDR1 SGHRS, CDR2 YFSETQ. This CDR3 is CASSLVGRRAGELFF. The CDR3 DNA reads as TGCGCCAGCAGCTTGGTGGGCAGGAGGGCCGGGGAGCTGTTTTTT.

V is TRBV10-3 and J is TRBJ2-1; tentative D call: TRBD2 (7 bases). V lost 4 bases and J 0 bases, leaving 22 bases between the germline ends. Germline V gene lookup returns CDR1 ENHRY and CDR2 SYGVKD. The CDR3 is 19 residues long. The CDR3 nucleotides read TGTGCCATCAGTGCGGCGGGGAGGGCCTCAGGGGACTCCTACAATGAGCAGTTCTTC. Translating gives CAISAAGRASGDSYNEQFF.

The chain has TRBV29-1 and TRBJ2-7; 7 positions agree with TRBD2. The CDR3 extends over 15 amino acids. With 4 bases clipped from V and 1 base from J, the junction kept 10 bases outside the gene matches. Germline V gives CDR1 SQVTM, CDR2 ANQGSEA. The CDR3 region has the DNA TGCAGCGTTGCTGGGGGGGAGTCGGGGTCCTACGAGCAGTACTTC. It is translated as CSVAGGESGSYEQYF.

This clone was recorded only once. The V gene is TRBV3-1 (or the pseudogene TRBV3-2), the J gene TRBJ2-5; 8 bases are a match to TRBD1. Germline V gene data show CDR1 as LGHDT and CDR2 as YNNKEL (reference sequence). The CDR3 has 16 amino acids. J lost 1 base, V lost 2 bases, and 6 bases had no gene match. DNA of the CDR3: TGTGCCAGCAGCCAACTCGGACAGGGAACCCAAGAGACCCAGTACTTC. It is translated as CASSQLGQGTQETQYF.

This clone was seen a single time. J is TRBJ2-1 and V is TRBV5-1; a weak D match, TRBD1 (6 bases). V was pared by 0 bases and J by 8 bases, with 15 bases between. This CDR3 region has 15 residues. Germline CDR1 is SGHRS and CDR2 is YFSETQ. The CDR3 region is CASSLAFRGMDEQFF. Here the CDR3 DNA reads TGCGCCAGCAGCTTGGCCTTCAGGGGAATGGATGAGCAGTTCTTC.

The rearrangement joins TRBV19 to TRBJ1-2; tentatively, D is TRBD1 (5 bases). V was trimmed by 6 bases and J by 10 bases, leaving 18 bases between them. The V gene's germline CDR1 is LNHDA and CDR2 SQIVND (reference sequence). The CDR3 totals 13 residues. The CDR3 DNA is TGTGCCAGTAGCACCCGGCCACAGGACCACTACACCTTC. Its translation is CASSTRPQDHYTF. Filled out from reference TRBV19 and TRBJ1-2, the complete variable domain reads DGGITQSPKYLFRKEGQNVTLSCEQNLNHDAMYWYRQDPGQGLRLIYYSQIVNDFQKGDIAEGYSVSREKKESFPLTVTSAQKNPTAFYLCASSTRPQDHYTFGSGTRLTVV.

The chain uses TRBV30 and TRBJ1-2; the D is unclear. The germline V gene has CDR1 GTSNPN and CDR2 SVGIG (reference sequence). The CDR3 spans 13 residues. Between the trimmed V and J ends, which lost 0 bases and 0 bases, there was a span of 5 bases. This CDR3 is CAWSVEANYGYTF. The CDR3, as DNA: TGTGCCTGGAGTGTCGAGGCTAACTATGGCTACACCTTC.

A word on this clone: At the DNA level, this CDR3 is encoded by other sequences in the same sample as well. The J gene is TRBJ1-5, the V gene TRBV3-1 (or the pseudogene TRBV3-2); no clear D. Germline CDR1 LGHDT, CDR2 YNNKEL (reference sequence). V gave up 1 base and J gave up 4 bases, with 5 bases separating them. This CDR3 contains 13 residues. CDR3: CASSQGGNQPQHF. CDR3 in DNA: TGTGCCAGCAGCCAAGGAGGGAATCAGCCCCAGCATTTT.

The V gene is TRBV27, the J gene TRBJ2-7; the match to TRBD2 covers 8 bases. The junction had 14 bases not matched to a gene; V was cut back by 5 bases and J by 5 bases. Germline V lookup: CDR1 MNHEY, CDR2 SMNVEV (reference sequence). CDR3 length: 16 residues. The CDR3, as DNA: TGTGCCAGCAGTCCAGCCCGGGTTAGCGGGAACCACGAGCAGTACTTC. This gives the protein CASSPARVSGNHEQYF.

This clone was seen a few times. J is TRBJ2-1 and V is TRBV28, with 8 bases aligning to TRBD1. The CDR3 length is 17 residues. Trimming removed 5 bases from V and 4 bases from J; junction bases left unmatched: 13. Germline lookup yields CDR1 MDHEN and CDR2 SYDVKM. CDR3 coding DNA: TGTGCCAGCAGTCAACTACCCTCGGGGACAGGTTACAATGAGCAGTTCTTC. Translating it yields CASSQLPSGTGYNEQFF.

This clone was seen a single time. This chain uses TRBV5-1 with TRBJ2-3; D unclear. The CDR3 totals 13 residues. With 4 bases removed from V and 4 bases from J, the gap between germline ends came to 10 bases. The germline CDR1 and CDR2 sequences are SGHRS and YFSETQ. DNA of the CDR3: TGCGCCAGCAGCCAGAATTTGGCAGATACGCAGTATTTT. It specifies CASSQNLADTQYF.

This clone is a singleton in its sample. The chain combines TRBV7-9 with TRBJ2-5, with 9 bases that match TRBD1. The CDR3 is 14 residues long. Germline CDR1 is SEHNR and CDR2 is FQNEAQ (reference sequence). The J segment lost 4 bases and the V segment lost 1 base, leaving 1 base of the junction unmatched. The CDR3 sequence: CASSLDRGRETQYF. CDR3 nucleotide sequence: TGTGCCAGCAGCTTAGACAGGGGGCGAGAGACCCAGTACTTC.

The chain employs TRBV4-1 and TRBJ1-5; D remains ambiguous. Germline V lookup: CDR1 MGHRA, CDR2 YSYEKL. Trimming removed 2 bases from V and 0 bases from J, with 8 bases in between. This CDR3 is built from 15 residues. The DNA for the CDR3 is TGCGCCAGCAGCCAACGAGTTGATAGCAATCAGCCCCAGCATTTT. This sequence encodes CASSQRVDSNQPQHF.

V usage is TRBV7-3 and J usage is TRBJ2-4, with TRBD1 identical over 7 bases. V shed 4 bases and J 2 bases; nucleotides not matched to a gene: 8. This CDR3 has 16 residues. The germline V gene has CDR1 SGHTA and CDR2 FQGTGA. The CDR3 reads CASSSRQGQSKNIQYF. The CDR3, as DNA: TGTGCCAGCAGCTCGCGACAGGGCCAATCCAAAAACATTCAGTACTTC.